The 14 T cell receptor beta chains reported below all come from one sample, sequenced in a study of T cells in tumors after PD-1 blockade. The assay was immunoSEQ multiplex PCR, and TCRdb's table has in-frame clones only and misses some. The data contain tens of thousands of clones, 78% of them singletons. The material sequenced was PBMCs, taken before anti-PD-1 treatment. These receptors were collected from a human donor with basal cell carcinoma.

The chain links TRBV7-3 to TRBJ1-1; perhaps TRBD1 as D (5 bases). The CDR3 has 14 amino acids. Trimming cost V 5 bases and J 7 bases, with 17 bases left between them. The germline V gene encodes CDR1 SGHTA and CDR2 FQGTGA. The CDR3 here is CASSPQGDYLEAFF. The CDR3 coding sequence is TGTGCCAGCAGCCCCCAGGGAGACTACCTTGAAGCTTTCTTT. Drawing the rest from reference TRBV7-3 and TRBJ1-1, the complete variable domain is GAGVSQTPSNKVTEKGKYVELRCDPISGHTALYWYRQSLGQGPEFLIYFQGTGAADDSGLPNDRFFAVRPEGSVSTLKIQRTERGDSAVYLCASSPQGDYLEAFFGQGTRLTVV.

The CDR3 loop reads CASSLRLGGYEQYF. In DNA form, the CDR3 reads TGTGCCAGCAGTTTAAGACTTGGTGGCTACGAGCAGTACTTC. The genes are TRBV27 and TRBJ2-7; D gene unclear. Trimming shortened V by 2 bases and J by 3 bases, and 11 bases separated the two germline ends. CDR1 and CDR2 (germline): MNHEY, SMNVEV (reference sequence). The CDR3 loop spans 14 amino acids.

The J gene is TRBJ1-1, the V gene TRBV28, with 7 bases aligning to TRBD1. The germline CDR1 and CDR2 sequences are MDHEN and SYDVKM. V gave up 4 bases and J gave up 0 bases; unmatched junction bases: 8. The CDR3 sequence is 16 residues long. The CDR3 is CASSSPGQSLNTEAFF. In DNA form, the CDR3 reads TGTGCCAGCAGTTCGCCGGGACAGAGTCTGAACACTGAAGCTTTCTTT.

The sample holds a few counts of this clone. The DNA for the CDR3 is TGTGCCAGCAGCCCGACACGTGTAAACACCGGGGAGCTGTTTTTT. This gives the protein CASSPTRVNTGELFF. The chain links TRBV5-5 to TRBJ2-2; D ambiguous. CDR1 is SGHKS, CDR2 YYEKEE, per germline (reference sequence). V was clipped by 4 bases and J by 2 bases, with 12 bases between them. The CDR3 covers 15 residues.

This chain uses TRBV27 with TRBJ2-3; D is unresolved. There are 12 residues in the CDR3. Germline CDR1 MNHEY, CDR2 SMNVEV (reference sequence). The ends were cut back, 5 bases at V and 0 bases at J, with 3 bases in the middle. CDR3 DNA sequence: TGTGCCAGCAGTCACAGCACAGATACGCAGTATTTT. Translating gives CASSHSTDTQYF.

The V gene is TRBV27, the J gene TRBJ2-1; 9 bases agree with TRBD1. V shed 5 bases and J 15 bases; nucleotides not matched to a gene: 8. There are 12 residues in the CDR3. CDR1 is MNHEY and CDR2 is SMNVEV in the germline V gene (reference sequence). CDR3 in DNA: TGTGCCAGCAGTGCCTTACAGGGACAGGGGTTCTTC. It is translated as CASSALQGQGFF.

The V gene is TRBV4-3, the J gene TRBJ2-7, with D uncertain. In germline, CDR1 is LGHNA, CDR2 YSLEER. Trimming pared 2 bases from V and 3 bases from J, leaving 14 bases between. The CDR3 consists of 15 residues. DNA for the CDR3: TGCGCCAGCAGCCAACGACCGGCCGGCTACTACGAGCAGTACTTC. Translated: CASSQRPAGYYEQYF.

The V and J genes are TRBV15 and TRBJ1-5; D unclear. The CDR3 is 13 residues long. Germline V gene sequence: CDR1 LNHNV, CDR2 YYDKDF (reference sequence). The ends were cut back, 0 bases at V and 7 bases at J, with 7 bases in the middle. For the CDR3, the DNA is TGTGCCACCAGCAGAGATCCCGGACAGCCCCAGCATTTT. Residues: CATSRDPGQPQHF.

V and J are TRBV5-6 and TRBJ2-7; 14 bases are shared with TRBD2. This CDR3 spans 15 amino acids. The V gene end was trimmed by 3 bases and the J gene end by 3 bases; junction bases not matched to a gene: 2. Germline CDR1 reads SGHDT; CDR2 reads YYEEEE. The CDR3, as DNA: TGTGCCAGCAGCTCGGGACTAGCGGGGGTCTACGAGCAGTACTTC. This translates into CASSSGLAGVYEQYF.

The rearrangement joins TRBV5-6 to TRBJ1-1, with a weak D call TRBD1 (5 bases). This CDR3 spans 15 amino acids. The germline gives CDR1 SGHDT, CDR2 YYEEEE. Trimming cost V 2 bases and J 1 base, with 12 bases left between them. CDR3 sequence (DNA): TGTGCCAGCAGCTTACCAGGGAAGACGAACACTGAAGCTTTCTTT. Translation: CASSLPGKTNTEAFF. Together with reference TRBV5-6 and TRBJ1-1, the CDR3 gives the full variable domain: DAGVTQSPTHLIKTRGQQVTLRCSPKSGHDTVSWYQQALGQGPQFIFQYYEEEERQRGNFPDRFSGHQFPNYSSELNVNALLLGDSALYLCASSLPGKTNTEAFFGQGTRLTVV.

The chain combines TRBV21-1 with TRBJ2-7. TRBV21-1 is assigned pseudogene status. The length of the CDR3 is 13 residues. CDR3 bases: TGTGCCAGCACCCCGGGACCGTCCTACGAGCAGTACTTC. Translation: CASTPGPSYEQYF.

The CDR3 is CASTLMDRNTGELFF. In DNA, the CDR3 is TGTGCCAGCACCCTTATGGACAGGAACACCGGGGAGCTGTTTTTT. This chain uses TRBV6-5 with TRBJ2-2, with D possibly matching TRBD1 (6 bases). CDR1 and CDR2 from the germline V gene are MNHEY and SVGAGI. V was pared by 7 bases and J by 1 base, with 13 bases between. The CDR3 runs 15 residues.

The CDR3: CASSYRSPPGVYF. CDR3 DNA sequence: TGTGCCAGCAGTTACAGGAGTCCGCCAGGAGTTTACTTC. This sequence joins TRBV6-5 and TRBJ2-7; D remains unclear. V was pared by 2 bases and J by 13 bases, with 18 bases between. The germline CDR1 and CDR2 sequences are MNHEY and SVGAGI. The CDR3 consists of 13 residues.

This chain joins TRBV6-5 and TRBJ2-7; TRBD1 matches at 10 bases. Trimming took 4 bases from V and 1 from J; bases not matched to a gene: 7. This CDR3 region has 16 residues. CDR1 and CDR2 from the germline V gene are MNHEY and SVGAGI. The CDR3 DNA sequence: TGTGCCAGCAGTTCGGGACAGGGGACCAAATCCTACGAGCAGTACTTC. Amino acid sequence: CASSSGQGTKSYEQYF.